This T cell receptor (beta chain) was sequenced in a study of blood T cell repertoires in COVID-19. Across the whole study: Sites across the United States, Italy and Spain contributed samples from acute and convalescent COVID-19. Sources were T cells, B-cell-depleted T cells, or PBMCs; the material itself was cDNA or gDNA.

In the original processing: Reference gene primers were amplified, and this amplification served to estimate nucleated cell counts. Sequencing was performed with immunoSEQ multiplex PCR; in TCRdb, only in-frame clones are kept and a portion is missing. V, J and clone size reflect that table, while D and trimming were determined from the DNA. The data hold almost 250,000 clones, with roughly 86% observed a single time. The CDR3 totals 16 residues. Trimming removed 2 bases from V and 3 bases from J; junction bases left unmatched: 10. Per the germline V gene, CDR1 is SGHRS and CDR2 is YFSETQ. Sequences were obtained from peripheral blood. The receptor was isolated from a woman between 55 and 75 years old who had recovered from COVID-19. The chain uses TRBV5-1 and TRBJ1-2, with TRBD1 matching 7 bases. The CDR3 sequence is CASSFSTGRFDYGYTF. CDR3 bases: TGCGCCAGCAGCTTCTCGACAGGGCGATTTGACTATGGCTACACCTTC.